A single sample gave rise to the 14 T cell receptor beta chains below, sequenced in a study of blood T cells in healthy people across ages. For the second PCR, which ran for 7 to 11 cycles, a sample-barcoded 5' primer and a J-beta primer mix were used. From the 5' RACE reads, TCRdb called clonotypes with MiXCR, one entry per CDR3 protein. The data contain fewer than 1,000,000 distinct CDR3 sequences, approximately 48% of them singletons. Sequencing input: blood. The receptor set was obtained from a man in his 60s in good health.

The chain links TRBV30 to TRBJ2-7; D could derive from TRBD1 or TRBD2 (5 bases each). Germline V gene data show CDR1 as GTSNPN and CDR2 as SVGIG (reference sequence). V lost 5 bases and J 0 bases, leaving 11 bases between the germline ends. This CDR3 has 13 amino acids. CDR3 region: CAWARGPSYEQYF. In DNA form, the CDR3 reads TGTGCCTGGGCACGGGGACCCTCCTACGAGCAGTACTTC. The full variable domain, rest sourced from reference TRBV30 and TRBJ2-7, is SQTIHQWPATLVQPVGSPLSLECTVEGTSNPNLYWYRQAAGRGLQLLFYSVGIGQISSEVPQNLSASRPQDRQFILSSKKLLLSDSGFYLCAWARGPSYEQYFGPGTRLTVT.

This clonotype was seen a few times. The chain employs TRBV3-1 and TRBJ2-3; D is uncertain. Germline CDR1 is LGHDT and CDR2 is YNNKEL (reference sequence). The CDR3 sequence is 12 residues long. The V end lost 1 base, the J end lost 4 bases, and 3 bases lay between the germline ends. CDR3 coding DNA: TGTGCCAGCAGCCAAGTTTCAGATACGCAGTATTTT. Protein sequence: CASSQVSDTQYF.

The table lists this clonotype with a few counts. This sequence joins TRBV5-1 and TRBJ2-1, with D tentatively TRBD2 (6 bases). Germline CDR1 reads SGHRS; CDR2 reads YFSETQ. Trimming cost V 2 bases and J 9 bases, with 15 bases left between them. The CDR3 has 14 residues. Here the CDR3 DNA reads TGCGCCAGCAGCTTTGGCGGGGCCAAGGGTGAGCAGTTCTTC. Protein: CASSFGGAKGEQFF.

This clonotype has a handful of counts. CDR3 sequence: CASSKSRQGRETQYF. The CDR3 bases are TGCGCCAGCAGCAAGAGCCGACAGGGCAGGGAGACCCAGTACTTC. The V gene is TRBV5-1, the J gene TRBJ2-5; 7 nucleotides align to TRBD1. V gave up 4 bases and J gave up 5 bases; unmatched junction bases: 11. Germline loops: CDR1 SGHRS, CDR2 YFSETQ. The CDR3 has 15 residues.

V is TRBV7-9 and J is TRBJ2-3; D may be TRBD2 (5 bases). V lost 3 bases and J 4 bases, leaving 17 bases between the germline ends. The CDR3 sequence is 16 residues long. The V gene's germline CDR1 is SEHNR and CDR2 FQNEAQ (reference sequence). The CDR3 region is CASSFEGASNSDTQYF. The CDR3 region has the DNA TGTGCCAGCAGCTTCGAGGGCGCGTCTAATTCAGATACGCAGTATTTT.

The chain carries TRBV6-4 and TRBJ2-1, with a weak D call TRBD1 (6 bases). Deletions cut 6 bases from V and 2 bases from J, with 11 bases between. CDR1 and CDR2 from the germline V gene are MRHNA and SNTAGT. The CDR3 is 14 amino acids. Here the CDR3 DNA reads TGTGCCAGCAGCGATGGGGGCCCCTACAATGAGCAGTTCTTC. It specifies CASSDGGPYNEQFF.

Points on this clonotype: The junction does not match germline at one end; this may be a read error. This rearrangement joins TRBV25-1 to TRBJ2-1; 7 bases line up with TRBD2. CDR3 length: 15 amino acids. CDR1 is MGHDK, CDR2 SYGVNS, per germline. The CDR3 loop reads CASSAGSGDYDEQFF. The CDR3 region has the DNA TGTGCCAGCAGTGCCGGGAGCGGGGACTACGATGAGCAGTTCTTC.

The chain links TRBV7-2 to TRBJ1-2, with a weak D call TRBD1 (5 bases). V lost 5 bases, J lost 8 bases, and 18 bases lay in between. From germline, CDR1 is SGHTA and CDR2 FQGNSA. This CDR3 comprises 14 residues. Here the CDR3 DNA reads TGTGCCAGCAGCCCCGACCGGGGCGCTTGCGGCTACACCTTC. This sequence encodes CASSPDRGACGYTF. Using reference TRBV7-2 and TRBJ1-2 for the parts outside the CDR3, the full variable domain is GAGVSQSPSNKVTEKGKDVELRCDPISGHTALYWYRQSLGQGLEFLIYFQGNSAPDKSGLPSDRFSAERTGGSVSTLTIQRTQQEDSAVYLCASSPDRGACGYTFGSGTRLTVV.

In its sample, this clonotype was seen a few times. J is TRBJ2-5 and V is TRBV7-2; D is ambiguous. V dropped 3 bases and J dropped 10 bases, with 18 bases sitting between them. CDR3 length: 14 amino acids. Germline CDR1 SGHTA, CDR2 FQGNSA. CDR3 in DNA: TGTGCCAGCAGCTTTAGTCCCCCGGACGGTGGCCAGTACTTC. Its translation: CASSFSPPDGGQYF.

This clonotype was observed a few times. The CDR3 reads CASSLIGTTEGLQYF. In nucleotides, the CDR3 is TGTGCCAGCAGCTTAATCGGGACTACCGAAGGGTTGCAGTACTTC. The chain combines TRBV11-1 with TRBJ2-5, with 7 bases fitting TRBD2. CDR3 length: 15 amino acids. Germline trimming cut 2 bases from V and 11 bases from J; bases unmatched to any gene: 14. Per the germline V gene, CDR1 is SGHAT and CDR2 is FQDESV (reference sequence).

V is TRBV4-3 and J is TRBJ1-6; D ambiguous. Trimming removed 0 bases at V and 0 bases at J, with 12 bases between. CDR3 size: 18 residues. Germline-derived CDR1 and CDR2 are LGHNA and YSLEER. The CDR3 coding sequence is TGCGCCAGCAGCCAAGATATGGGTGGGTTCTCCTATAATTCACCCCTCCACTTT. Amino acid sequence: CASSQDMGGFSYNSPLHF.

V is TRBV12-3 or TRBV12-4 and J is TRBJ2-5; D perhaps matches TRBD1 (7 bases). The better agreement between TRBJ2-7 and the DNA end casts doubt on the J call. This CDR3 is built from 13 residues. The CDR3 bases are TGTGCCAGCAGGGGGAGGCAGGGGGGCGAGCAGTACTTC. Residues: CASRGRQGGEQYF.

The chain uses TRBV7-3 and TRBJ2-5; tentatively, D is TRBD1 (5 bases). This CDR3 is built from 15 residues. Trimming stripped 2 bases from V and 3 bases from J, with 13 bases between. Germline V gives CDR1 SGHTA, CDR2 FQGTGA. The CDR3 reads CASSLGQGIKETQYF. CDR3 nucleotide sequence: TGTGCCAGCAGCTTAGGGCAGGGAATCAAAGAGACCCAGTACTTC.

V is TRBV6-2 or TRBV6-3 and J is TRBJ2-7; no firm D call. Germline V gene lookup returns CDR1 MNHEY and CDR2 SVGEGT. There are 12 residues in the CDR3. V lost 1 base and J 8 bases, leaving 9 bases between the germline ends. The CDR3, as DNA: TGTGCCAGCAGTTACTTAAGACACCAGCAGTACTTC. Protein sequence: CASSYLRHQQYF.